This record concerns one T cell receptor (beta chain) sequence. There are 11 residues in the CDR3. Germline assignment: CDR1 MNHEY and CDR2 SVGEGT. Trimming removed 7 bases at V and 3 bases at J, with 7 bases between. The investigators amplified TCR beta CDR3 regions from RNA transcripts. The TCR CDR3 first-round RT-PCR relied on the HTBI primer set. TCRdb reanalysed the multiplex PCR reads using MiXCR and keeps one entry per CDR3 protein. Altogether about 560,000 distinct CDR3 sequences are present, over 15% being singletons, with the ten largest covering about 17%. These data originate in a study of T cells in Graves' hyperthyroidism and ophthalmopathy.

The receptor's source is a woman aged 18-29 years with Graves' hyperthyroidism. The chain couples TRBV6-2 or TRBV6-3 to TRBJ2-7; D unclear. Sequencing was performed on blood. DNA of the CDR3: TGTGCCAGCACCTCGGTCTACGAGCAGTACTTC. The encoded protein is CASTSVYEQYF.